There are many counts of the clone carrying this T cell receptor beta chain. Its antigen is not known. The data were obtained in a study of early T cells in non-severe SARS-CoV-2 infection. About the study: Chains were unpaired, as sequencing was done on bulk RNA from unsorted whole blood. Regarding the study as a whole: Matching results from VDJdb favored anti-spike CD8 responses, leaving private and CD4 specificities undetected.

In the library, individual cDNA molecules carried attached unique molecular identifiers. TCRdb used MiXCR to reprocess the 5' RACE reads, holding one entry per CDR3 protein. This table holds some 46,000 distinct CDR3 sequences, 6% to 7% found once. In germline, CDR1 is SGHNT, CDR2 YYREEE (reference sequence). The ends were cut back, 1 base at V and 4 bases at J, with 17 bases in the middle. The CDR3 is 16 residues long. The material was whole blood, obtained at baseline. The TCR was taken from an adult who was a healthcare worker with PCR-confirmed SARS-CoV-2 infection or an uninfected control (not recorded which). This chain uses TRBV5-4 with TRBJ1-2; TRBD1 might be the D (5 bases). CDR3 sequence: CASSLYPTTASYGYTF. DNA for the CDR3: TGTGCCAGCAGCTTGTACCCAACGACAGCCTCCTATGGCTACACCTTC.